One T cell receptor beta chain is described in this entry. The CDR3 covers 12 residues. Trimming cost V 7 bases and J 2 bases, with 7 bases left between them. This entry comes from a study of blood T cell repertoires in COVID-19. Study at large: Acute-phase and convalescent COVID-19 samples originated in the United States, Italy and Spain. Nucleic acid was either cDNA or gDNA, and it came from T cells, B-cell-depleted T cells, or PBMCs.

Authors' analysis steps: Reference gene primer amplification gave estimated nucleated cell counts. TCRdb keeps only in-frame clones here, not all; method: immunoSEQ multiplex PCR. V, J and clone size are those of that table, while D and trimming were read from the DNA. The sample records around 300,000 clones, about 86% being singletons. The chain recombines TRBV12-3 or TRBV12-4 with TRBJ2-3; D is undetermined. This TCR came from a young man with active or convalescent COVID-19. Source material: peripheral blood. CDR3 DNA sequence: TGTGCCAGCAATATAAACACAGATACGCAGTATTTT. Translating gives CASNINTDTQYF.